This T cell receptor (beta chain) was recorded in a study of T-cell reconstitution after alpha-beta-depleted transplantation in children listed by TCRdb under 2016. At the level of the whole study: T-cell immune reconstitution after TCRalphabeta/CD19-depleted allogeneic hematopoietic cell transplantation in children was quantitatively tracked in the study by means of TCR repertoire profiling.

The library was produced with PCR. TCRdb records Illumina HiSeq 2500 as the sequencer. TCR library preparation used molecular barcoding, with unique molecular identifiers applied to normalize quantification of the TCRbeta repertoire. TCRdb took the public reads, trimmed them with fastp at Q25, ran MiXCR for clone calling and kept in-frame beta chains. Rows with a matching CDR3 protein are joined into one entry that keeps the most common DNA and genes. This sample holds roughly 300,000 distinct CDR3 sequences; about 10% were observed only once. Of the sample, about 9.4% is held by the ten largest clones. The CDR3 runs 17 residues from the cysteine to the phenylalanine. Just the 51-base CDR3 DNA is kept, in frame starting at base 1. V has 4 bases trimmed and J has 3 bases trimmed; junction bases matching no gene number 15. The germline V gene (reference sequence) supplies CDR1 LGHDT and CDR2 YNNKEL. Comment on this clonotype: The specificity of this receptor is unknown. Base qualities are not recorded, but no much larger clone differs from it by a single base.

This clonotype originated in a human donor who donated a stem cell graft to a child with SCID. The chain uses TRBV3-1 and TRBJ2-7; TRBD2 fits 7 bases in the junction. Sequencing used PBMCs from the stem cell graft donor, obtained from the stem cell graft. The base sequence is TGTGCCAGCAGCCTCGGATGGGGGGGGTTACCCTACTACGAGCAGTACTTC. Its protein reads: CASSLGWGGLPYYEQYF.